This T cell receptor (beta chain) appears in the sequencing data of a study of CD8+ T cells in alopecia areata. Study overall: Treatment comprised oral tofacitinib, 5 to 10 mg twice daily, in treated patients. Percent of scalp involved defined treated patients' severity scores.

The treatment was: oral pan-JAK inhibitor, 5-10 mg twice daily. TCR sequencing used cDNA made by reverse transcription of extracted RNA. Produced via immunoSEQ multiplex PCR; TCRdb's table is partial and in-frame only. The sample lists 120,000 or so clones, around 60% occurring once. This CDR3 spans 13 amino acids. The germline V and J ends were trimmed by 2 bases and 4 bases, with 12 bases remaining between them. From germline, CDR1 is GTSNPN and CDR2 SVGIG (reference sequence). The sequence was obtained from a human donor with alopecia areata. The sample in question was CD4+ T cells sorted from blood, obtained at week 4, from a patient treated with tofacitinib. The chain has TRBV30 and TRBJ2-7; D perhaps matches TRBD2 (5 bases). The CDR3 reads CAWSPLGGYEQYF. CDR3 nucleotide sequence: TGTGCCTGGAGTCCCCTCGGCGGGTACGAGCAGTACTTC.